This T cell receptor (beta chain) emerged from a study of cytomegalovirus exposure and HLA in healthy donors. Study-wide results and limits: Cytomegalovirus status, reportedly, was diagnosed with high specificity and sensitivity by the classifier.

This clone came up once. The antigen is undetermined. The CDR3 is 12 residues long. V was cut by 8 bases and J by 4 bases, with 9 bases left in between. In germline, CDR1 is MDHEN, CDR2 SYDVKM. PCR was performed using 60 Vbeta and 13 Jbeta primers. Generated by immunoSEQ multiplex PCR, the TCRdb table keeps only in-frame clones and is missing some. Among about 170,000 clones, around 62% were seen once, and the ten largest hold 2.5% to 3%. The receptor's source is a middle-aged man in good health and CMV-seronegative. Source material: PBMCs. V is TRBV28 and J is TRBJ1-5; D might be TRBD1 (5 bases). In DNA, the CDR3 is TGTGCCAGCTGGGGGAGGAATCAGCCCCAGCATTTT. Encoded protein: CASWGRNQPQHF.